Listed below are T cell receptor beta chains from one sample, sequenced in a study of blood T cells in healthy people across ages. TCRdb ran MiXCR on the 5' RACE reads and lists one entry per CDR3 protein. This table holds roughly 1,100,000 distinct CDR3 sequences, 20% to 25% found once. These data were also reused for a study on T cells of mothers and their children.

The sequenced sample was blood. The receptors were sampled from a girl aged 2 to 9 in good health. Each CDR3 is given with its conserved first and last residue. D genes are given only for firm matches. For some rows the clone size is stated as once, few or many, or as a class when expanded; others skip it.

NA	16	TRBV11-2	TRBJ2-1	NA	TGTGCCAGCAGCCCCTGGACTCACGAGGTCCACAATGAGCAGTTCTTC	CASSPWTHEVHNEQFF
TRBD1	14	TRBV28	TRBJ2-5	NA	TGTGCCAGCAGGGGGACAGGGGACCAAGAGACCCAGTACTTC	CASRGTGDQETQYF
NA	16	TRBV7-3	TRBJ2-1	NA	TGTGCCAGCAGTCCTTTGGCTAGCACAGTTAGTAATGAGCAGTTCTTC	CASSPLASTVSNEQFF
NA	11	TRBV20-1	TRBJ2-7	few	TGCAGTGCTAGAATCAGAGGGGAGCAGTACTTC	CSARIRGEQYF
NA	13	TRBV6-5	TRBJ2-3	NA	TGTGCCAGCAGTTACTCGGGGGCAGATACGCAGTATTTT	CASSYSGADTQYF
TRBD2	19	TRBV29-1	TRBJ2-5	few	TGCAGCGTAGCTGCCACACCGCCGGGACTAGCGGGACCCCAAGAGACCCAGTACTTC	CSVAATPPGLAGPQETQYF
NA	14	TRBV11-2	TRBJ2-7	NA	TGTGCCAGCAGCTTACAGACAAAGTCCTACGAGCAGTACTTC	CASSLQTKSYEQYF
TRBD1	16	TRBV11-2	TRBJ1-4	few	TGTGCCAGCAGCCCCATCCCGCAGCCTTCAGGGGGGAAACTGTTTTTT	CASSPIPQPSGGKLFF
NA	15	TRBV7-9	TRBJ2-5	NA	TGTGCCAGCATCCAAGCCGGGACAAAAGAAGAGACCCAGTACTTC	CASIQAGTKEETQYF
TRBD2	16	TRBV20-1	TRBJ2-7	NA	TGCAGTGCTAGAGATCTCGACGGGACTAGTTTCTACGAGCAGTACTTC	CSARDLDGTSFYEQYF
NA	15	TRBV20-1	TRBJ1-4	NA	TGCAGTGCTAGGACAGGCTCTGCAACTAATGAAAAACTGTTTTTT	CSARTGSATNEKLFF
NA	12	TRBV28	TRBJ2-7	few	TGTGCCAGCAGTTCGGAGAACTACGAGCAGTACTTC	CASSSENYEQYF
TRBD1	16	TRBV5-1	TRBJ2-6	few	TGCGCCAGCAGCTTGGAGGGGGCGGCTGGGGCCAACGTCCTGACTTTC	CASSLEGAAGANVLTF
NA	15	TRBV7-3	TRBJ2-2	few	TGTGCCAGCAGCCAAGCAGAGACAAACACCGGGGAGCTGTTTTTT	CASSQAETNTGELFF
NA	15	TRBV29-1	TRBJ2-1	NA	TGCAGCGTTGAAGATCGGACAGTGACCTACAATGAGCAGTTCTTC	CSVEDRTVTYNEQFF
NA	15	TRBV5-1	TRBJ2-6	many	TGTGCCAGCAGCTTGGGGTCCTCTGGGGCCAACGTCCTGACTTTC	CASSLGSSGANVLTF
NA	12	TRBV29-1	TRBJ2-7	NA	TGCAGCGTCCCGGGACAAGGGGTGGGGCAGTACTTC	CSVPGQGVGQYF
NA	14	TRBV28	TRBJ1-3	NA	TGTGCCAGCAGTTTAAAAGGATTTGGAAACACCATATATTTT	CASSLKGFGNTIYF
NA	15	TRBV20-1	TRBJ2-3	NA	TGCAGTGCTAGAGGGCGTCCTGGGAGGGGGGATACGCAGTATTTT	CSARGRPGRGDTQYF
TRBD1	14	TRBV20-1	TRBJ2-3	few	TGCAGTGCTGATGCCCAGGGGGCTACAGATACGCAGTATTTT	CSADAQGATDTQYF
NA	15	TRBV7-2	TRBJ2-5	few	TGTGCCAGCAGCTTAGCGGGCGACACCCAAGAGACCCAGTACTTC	CASSLAGDTQETQYF
NA	12	TRBV29-1	TRBJ1-2	NA	TGCAGCGTTGGGGAGGGAGAGTATGGCTACACCTTC	CSVGEGEYGYTF
TRBD1	15	TRBV12-5	TRBJ2-1	many	TGTGCTAGTGCCCTGCAGGGGGTAGGGTACAATGAGCAGTTCTTC	CASALQGVGYNEQFF
TRBD1	13	TRBV2	TRBJ1-1	NA	TGTGCCAGCACGGGACAGGGGGGCACTGAAGCTTTCTTT	CASTGQGGTEAFF
NA	14	TRBV11-2	TRBJ2-3	NA	TGTGCCAGCAGCTTCCAAGGTTGGCCTGGGGCGCAGTATTTT	CASSFQGWPGAQYF
NA	15	TRBV20-1	TRBJ2-1	few	TGCAGTGCCTCTTCCCCGGAGTCCCTCTACAATGAGCAGTTCTTC	CSASSPESLYNEQFF
TRBD2	14	TRBV12-3/TRBV12-4	TRBJ2-7	NA	TGTGCCAGCAGTTATAGCGGGCCAGTCTACGAGCAGTACTTC	CASSYSGPVYEQYF
NA	14	TRBV6-5	TRBJ2-2	few	TGTGCCAGCAGTTACGGGCCCCTGTGGGGGGAGCTGTTTTTT	CASSYGPLWGELFF
NA	15	TRBV7-2	TRBJ1-1	NA	TGTGCCAGCAGCTTCCCCCTCGACAGGAACACTGAAGCTTTCTTT	CASSFPLDRNTEAFF
TRBD1	14	TRBV29-1	TRBJ2-7	few	TGCAGCGTCCGTCCCGGGACAGGGGTCTACGAGCAGTACTTC	CSVRPGTGVYEQYF
NA	15	TRBV6-5	TRBJ1-4	few	TGTGCCAGCAGTTACAGAAAAGCAACTAATGAAAAACTGTTTTTT	CASSYRKATNEKLFF
NA	12	TRBV12-5	TRBJ2-1	NA	TGTGCTAGTGGTCTAAACCGGGATGAGCAGTTCTTC	CASGLNRDEQFF
NA	13	TRBV4-3	TRBJ2-7	many	TGCGCCAGCAGCCATGGACAGAACTACGAGCAGTACTTC	CASSHGQNYEQYF
NA	18	TRBV6-6	TRBJ1-1	few	TGTGCCAGCAGTTACGAATTCTCTCTAGGACGGGTAAACACTGAAGCTTTCTTT	CASSYEFSLGRVNTEAFF
TRBD1	15	TRBV27	TRBJ2-5	NA	TGTGCCAGCAGTCCTCTAGACAGGGGGGGGGAGACCCAGTACTTC	CASSPLDRGGETQYF
NA	15	TRBV5-1	TRBJ2-1	few	TGCGCCAGCATTCAGGACGGTATGTCCTACAATGAGCAGTTCTTC	CASIQDGMSYNEQFF
TRBD2	16	TRBV6-5	TRBJ2-1	few	TGTGCCAGCAGTTACTCGGCTAGCGGGAGTATTACTAAGCAGTTCTTC	CASSYSASGSITKQFF
NA	13	TRBV5-1	TRBJ2-5	NA	TGCGCCAGCAGCTTGGGGAATCCGGAGACCCAGTACTTC	CASSLGNPETQYF
NA	14	TRBV20-1	TRBJ2-3	NA	TGCAGTGCTAGTTTTGCGGGAAACGTAGATACGCAGTATTTT	CSASFAGNVDTQYF
NA	13	TRBV27	TRBJ2-7	NA	TGTGTCAGCAGTTCGGACAGATTCTACGAGCAGTACTTC	CVSSSDRFYEQYF
TRBD2	16	TRBV9	TRBJ2-1	NA	TGTGCCAGCAGTGCCTCAAGCGGGGGGTCCTACAATGAGCAGTTCTTC	CASSASSGGSYNEQFF
NA	12	TRBV20-1	TRBJ2-7	NA	TGCAGTGCCAGCAGGGCCACCTACGAGCAGTACTTC	CSASRATYEQYF
NA	18	TRBV12-5	TRBJ1-5	few	TGTGCTAGTGGTTTCACCCTGCCGGGGCAGATAGGAGATCAGCCCCAGCATTTT	CASGFTLPGQIGDQPQHF
NA	18	TRBV25-1	TRBJ2-5	few	TGTGCCAGCAGTGGGAGTGGGATGGCCGTCGGGACCCTGGAGACCCAGTACTTC	CASSGSGMAVGTLETQYF
NA	16	TRBV7-2	TRBJ2-5	few	TGTGCCAGCAGCTTAGGGGTGGCTCCGCAAGGGGAGACCCAGTACTTC	CASSLGVAPQGETQYF
NA	13	TRBV7-3	TRBJ2-3	NA	TGTGCCAGCAAGTCTTTTCCAAGCGACACGCAGTATTTT	CASKSFPSDTQYF
NA	13	TRBV15	TRBJ2-1	few	TGTGCCACCAGCAGAGACAGGGGCTATGAGCAGTTCTTC	CATSRDRGYEQFF
TRBD2	15	TRBV7-8	TRBJ2-1	few	TGTGCCAGCAGCTTTTTCGGGGGGAGCGGTAATGAGCAGTTCTTC	CASSFFGGSGNEQFF
NA	15	TRBV5-4	TRBJ1-6	NA	TGTGCCAGCAGCTTCGGGGTACCTTCTAATTCACCCCTCCACTTT	CASSFGVPSNSPLHF
NA	14	TRBV10-3	TRBJ1-1	NA	TGTGCCATCAGTGAAACGTTCGAGGACACTGAAGCTTTCTTT	CAISETFEDTEAFF
NA	12	TRBV7-9	TRBJ1-3	NA	TGTGCCAGCAGTACGTACGGAAACACCATATATTTT	CASSTYGNTIYF
NA	15	TRBV28	TRBJ2-5	NA	TGTGCCAGCAGCCCCCGGATGGCCGACGGGGAGGCCCAGTACTTC	CASSPRMADGEAQYF
NA	15	TRBV28	TRBJ2-1	NA	TGTGCCAGCAGTTCGGCTAGAACCCTGAGAGATGAGCAGTTCTTC	CASSSARTLRDEQFF
TRBD2	15	TRBV5-1	TRBJ2-7	NA	TGCGCCAGCAGTGACGGACTAGCGGGAGCGAACGAGCAGTACTTC	CASSDGLAGANEQYF